Sequencing of this TCR beta chain was carried out in a study of T cells in Graves' hyperthyroidism and ophthalmopathy. This clonotype has ten or more counts. RNA transcripts yielded amplified TCR beta CDR3 regions. With the HTBI primer set, the TCR CDR3 went through a first round of RT-PCR. From the multiplex PCR reads, TCRdb called clonotypes with MiXCR, one entry per CDR3 protein. The sample records about 550,000 distinct CDR3 sequences, around 21% being singletons. Diagnoses were made from clinical symptoms, serum measures (thyroxine and TRAb), thyroid ultrasound and orbital computed tomography. Sequenced sample: blood. This sequence was found in a man in his late teens or twenties with Graves' hyperthyroidism.

In DNA, the CDR3 is TGTGCCAGCAGTTACTCGATCAGGATTGCGACGGCTGAAGCTTTCTTT. This encodes CASSYSIRIATAEAFF. The rearrangement joins TRBV6-5 to TRBJ1-1; D is unclear. The CDR3 totals 16 residues. V lost 0 bases and J lost 6, with 17 bases in between. In germline, CDR1 is MNHEY, CDR2 SVGAGI.